A single T cell receptor (beta chain) is shown here with its context. This record belongs to a study of blood T cell repertoires in COVID-19. In the original workflow: Researchers report that nucleated cell counts were estimated from reference gene primer amplification. Sequenced by immunoSEQ multiplex PCR; TCRdb stores in-frame clones only, minus some. V, J and clone size were drawn from that table, and D and trimming were deduced from the DNA. This table holds tens of thousands of clones, roughly four fifths found once. This CDR3 is built from 14 residues. Trimming removed 4 bases at V and 7 bases at J, with 12 bases between. Germline V CDR1 and CDR2: SGDLS, YYNGEE.

Sequencing was performed on peripheral blood. The clonotype comes from a man older than 75 with active or convalescent COVID-19. This chain uses TRBV9 with TRBJ1-6; D possibly corresponds to TRBD1 (5 bases). For the CDR3, the DNA is TGTGCCAGCAGCTCAGGGCCGTCAAATTCACCCCTCCACTTT. Translated: CASSSGPSNSPLHF.